This T cell receptor beta chain was retrieved from a study of human T cells and chemical hapten exposure listed by TCRdb under 2021. Looking at the study overall: For sensitization, 2% DPC in acetone was applied to a 2 cm by 2 cm area of upper inner arm skin. Throughout the study period of roughly five months, patients also received therapeutic DPC doses to the scalp every week. Patch testing was performed on the upper back with Finn chambers containing 0.01% DPC, and the patch tests were scored after 6 days according to International Contact Dermatitis Research Group standards. The patient cohort, mostly female, included alopecia areata with under or over 50% scalp involvement, alopecia totalis and alopecia universalis. Libraries were pooled for sequencing, and per-sample TCR yields varied mainly because of small differences in library volumes within the pool. This study followed changes in the peripheral blood TCR repertoire in vivo during primary and secondary sensitization of alopecia patients to the hapten diphenylcyclopropenone (DPC). Blood samples were taken from patients before sensitization (week 0) and then at 2, 6 and about 24 weeks after DPC sensitization. For TCR sequencing, blood came from 25 to 35 alopecia patients at anywhere from one to four time points (pre-sensitization, 2, 6 and 24 weeks). The research as a whole found: Compared with pre-sensitization or healthy control sets, expanded TCRs formed significantly more large CDR3 similarity clusters, which is consistent with antigen-driven responses. Because all patients had alopecia, a presumed autoimmune disease, the immune response of the patients might differ from that of healthy individuals. After repeated subsampling, changes were observed in the strength of the expansion versus patch-test correlation and in the threshold at which the correlation became significant. The number of PT1 expanded TCRs positively correlated with patch test score, significant at thresholds 8, 16 and 32 but not 4. DPC sensitization did not change how many TCRs were above 1 in 1000 frequency, and no evidence was found of alterations in global repertoire structure.

The V and J ends are trimmed by 1 base and 5 bases, leaving 11 bases between them. For CDR1 and CDR2, the germline V gene lists MRHNA and SNTAGT. The CDR3 covers 14 residues, taking in both the cysteine and the phenylalanine. Just the 42-base CDR3 DNA is kept, in frame starting at base 1. Library method: RACE. Sequencing instrument: NextSeq 500. Library preparation attached unique molecular identifiers to individual cDNA molecules for quantitative, reproducible TCR counting. Each blood RNA sample was used to sequence both TCR alpha and TCR beta chains. The paper's data handling went like this. The median number of TCRs per sample was 95,638, ranging from about 23,224 to 690,600. V, J and CDR3 annotation of the TCR reads was carried out using the Decombinator software suite. For PS versus PT1 abundance plots, all samples were subsampled to the same number of TCRs (28,000). TCRs were defined as expanded if absent before sensitization and observed at least eight times at the 2-week time point. Using fastp at Q25 and MiXCR, TCRdb reprocessed the public reads and kept productive beta chains. Records with the same CDR3 protein are collapsed into one entry carrying the most frequent genes and DNA. The V and J calls come from TCRdb's annotation, not from the publication. The sample has 180,000 or so distinct CDR3 sequences on record, around 22% of them singletons. The top ten clones comprise about 6.7% of the sample.

Regarding this clonotype: The clone's antigen remains unknown. Per-base quality was not reported, and no clone a single base away is much larger than it.

The time point tag for this specimen amounts to: patch test 1, 2 weeks after DPC sensitization. The sample's treatment or condition, from its label and the paper: therapeutic diphenylcyclopropenone sensitization with weekly scalp DPC. Blood at each patch-test visit was drawn before the patch test was applied. Eligible patients were aged 18 to 70, diagnosed with alopecia, deemed suitable for DPC therapy, and excluded if pregnant. Unfractionated whole blood was collected in Tempus Blood RNA tubes, and total RNA was extracted from that blood. The TCR originated in a woman aged 45-59 years with alopecia areata. Some clones in this sample may be carry-over from other donors' samples. The sequencing used whole blood, collected in connection with sensitization to the hapten diphenylcyclopropenone (DPC). The rearrangement joined TRBV6-4 to TRBJ1-1, with a tentative D gene TRBD1 over 5 matching bases. CDR3 region: CASSDYWGGTEAFF. The DNA is as follows: TGTGCCAGCAGTGACTACTGGGGGGGAACTGAAGCTTTCTTT.